This T cell receptor beta chain was identified during a study of blood T cell repertoires in COVID-19. Study-wide background: PBMCs, B-cell-depleted T cells, or T cells provided the cDNA or gDNA that made up the material.

Germline CDR1 SGHRS, CDR2 YFSETQ. With 4 bases clipped from V and 1 base from J, the junction kept 4 bases outside the gene matches. This CDR3 contains 14 residues. Sequencing was performed with immunoSEQ multiplex PCR; in TCRdb, only in-frame clones are kept and a portion is missing. The table includes around 290,000 clones, 75% to 95% detected once. Recovered status in Cohort 3 required two negative PCRs, clearance, or symptom resolution. The sequencing input was PBMCs or T cells enriched from blood (not recorded which). The receptor was derived from a woman younger than 45 who had recovered from COVID-19. The rearrangement joins TRBV5-1 to TRBJ1-1, with 7 bases lining up with TRBD1. The CDR3 DNA sequence: TGCGCCAGCAGCCGGACAGGACCGAACACTGAAGCTTTCTTT. This sequence encodes CASSRTGPNTEAFF.